What follows describes a single T cell receptor (beta chain). Its antigen is still unknown. This sample is drawn from a study of response to subunit inactivated influenza vaccine. Findings of the study overall: That few new T cells are recruited by each seasonal influenza vaccination was the authors' suggestion.

V was trimmed by 0 bases and J by 11 bases, leaving 13 bases between them. Germline assignment: CDR1 LGHDT and CDR2 YNNKEL (reference sequence). This CDR3 spans 14 amino acids. In TCRdb, the RT-PCR reads were re-called with MiXCR into one record per CDR3 protein. Here the sample spans about 520,000 distinct CDR3 sequences, roughly 23% being singletons. This sequence joins TRBV3-1 and TRBJ1-4; D is ambiguous. The sample consisted of CD4+ T cells sorted from PBMCs, taken around 5 days after vaccination. The origin of this receptor is a man aged 50-59 years who received an inactivated influenza vaccine. This chain's CDR3 is CASSQDLTFRKLFF. The CDR3 DNA is TGTGCCAGCAGCCAAGATCTGACATTTCGGAAACTGTTTTTT.